Below are 8 T cell receptor beta chains sequenced from a single sample in a study of blood T cell repertoires in COVID-19. Produced via immunoSEQ multiplex PCR; TCRdb's table is partial and in-frame only. The sample shows approximately 78,000 clones, around 90% of them seen only once. Sequences were obtained from peripheral blood. Source of these receptors: a man aged 45 to 65 with acute or convalescent COVID-19.

The chain uses TRBV5-4 and TRBJ2-7; 10 nucleotides match TRBD1. The CDR3 sequence is 13 residues long. J lost 7 bases, V lost 7 bases, and 8 bases had no gene match. In germline, CDR1 is SGHNT, CDR2 YYREEE (reference sequence). CDR3 residues: CASQGQGLSEQYF. DNA for the CDR3: TGTGCCAGCCAGGGACAGGGGCTGAGTGAGCAGTACTTC.

This chain links TRBV4-1 with TRBJ1-4, with 7 bases aligning to TRBD1. Germline V lookup: CDR1 MGHRA, CDR2 YSYEKL. CDR3 size: 16 residues. Losses at the gene ends were 1 base for V and 8 bases for J; bases not matched to a gene: 10. The CDR3: CASSQVVRQGWEKLFF. The CDR3 coding sequence is TGCGCCAGCAGCCAAGTGGTCCGACAGGGCTGGGAAAAACTGTTTTTT.

CDR3 coding DNA: TGTGCCAGCAGCTACACAGGGGATCAGCCCCAGCATTTT. As protein: CASSYTGDQPQHF. The genes are TRBV9 and TRBJ1-5; TRBD1 matches at 7 bases. V was pared by 4 bases and J by 5 bases, with 3 bases of the junction left unmatched. Germline V gene data show CDR1 as SGDLS and CDR2 as YYNGEE. The CDR3 sequence is 13 residues long.

The chain employs TRBV24-1 and TRBJ2-7; tentatively, D is TRBD1 (6 bases). The V end lost 4 bases, the J end lost 5 bases, and 14 bases lay between the germline ends. Looked up from germline, CDR1 is KGHDR and CDR2 is SFDVKD. The CDR3 is 14 amino acids. The CDR3 protein is CATSEAGATNEQYF. The CDR3 region has the DNA TGTGCCACCAGTGAGGCAGGGGCGACAAACGAGCAGTACTTC.

The chain couples TRBV18 to TRBJ2-7; TRBD1 might be the D (6 bases). Trimming left V 3 bases short and J 0 bases short, with 9 bases between. Germline V gene data show CDR1 as KGHSH and CDR2 as LQKENI. The CDR3 loop spans 14 amino acids. The DNA for the CDR3 is TGTGCCAGCTCACCCAAACAGGGCTCCTACGAGCAGTACTTC. Amino acid sequence: CASSPKQGSYEQYF.

This chain uses TRBV5-4 with TRBJ2-5, with D possibly being TRBD2 (6 bases). From germline, CDR1 is SGHNT and CDR2 YYREEE (reference sequence). V lost 3 bases and J lost 4, with 16 bases in between. The CDR3 loop spans 15 amino acids. CDR3 in DNA: TGTGCCAGCAGCTCCCCGGAGGGCCTCCGAGAGACCCAGTACTTC. It encodes CASSSPEGLRETQYF.

The chain carries TRBV2 and TRBJ2-3; perhaps TRBD1 as D (6 bases). Trimming cost V 6 bases and J 0 bases, with 16 bases left between them. The CDR3 loop spans 16 amino acids. Germline V gene data show CDR1 as SNHLY and CDR2 as FYNNEI. This CDR3 reads CASSAYGTKSTDTQYF. The CDR3, as DNA: TGTGCCAGCAGCGCCTACGGGACAAAGAGCACAGATACGCAGTATTTT.

The chain uses TRBV24-1 and TRBJ2-3; TRBD1 matches at 8 bases. The CDR3 is 14 amino acids. Germline CDR1 reads KGHDR; CDR2 reads SFDVKD. V trimming: 6 bases; J trimming: 6 bases; junction bases outside the gene matches: 7. The CDR3 DNA reads TGTGCCACCAGTACCGGGACAGGTGTGGATACGCAGTATTTT. It yields the protein CATSTGTGVDTQYF.